The rows below give T cell receptor beta chains drawn from one sample of a study of T cell responses to AZD1222 COVID-19 vaccine. Generated by immunoSEQ multiplex PCR, the TCRdb table keeps only in-frame clones and is missing some. This table has over 100,000 clones, roughly 86% appearing once. This specimen was peripheral blood, taken on day 0 of AZD1222 vaccination. These receptors came from an adult in good health. Both conserved end residues are part of each CDR3. Each record gives: D gene, V gene, J gene, clone size, CDR3 length, CDR3 protein, CDR3 DNA. A D gene is named only where the DNA matches it firmly. Size tells how often a clone was seen (once, few, many) or the class of an expanded clone, and some rows leave it out.

d_gene: -; v_gene: TRBV2; j_gene: TRBJ1-1; abundance: once; len: 15; CDR3aa: CASSPGEGRDTEAFF; CDR3nt: TGTGCCAGCAGCCCTGGGGAGGGGCGGGACACTGAAGCTTTCTTT
d_gene: TRBD1; v_gene: TRBV9; j_gene: TRBJ1-6; abundance: -; len: 14; CDR3aa: CASSAGQANSPLHF; CDR3nt: TGTGCCAGCAGCGCGGGACAGGCAAATTCACCCCTCCACTTT
d_gene: -; v_gene: TRBV5-1; j_gene: TRBJ1-2; abundance: -; len: 13; CDR3aa: CASSLAVSYGYTF; CDR3nt: TGCGCCAGCAGCTTGGCCGTCAGCTATGGCTACACCTTC
d_gene: -; v_gene: TRBV9; j_gene: TRBJ1-2; abundance: -; len: 16; CDR3aa: CASSVDQGLGGYGYTF; CDR3nt: TGTGCCAGCAGCGTAGATCAGGGGCTGGGGGGCTATGGCTACACCTTC
d_gene: -; v_gene: TRBV5-1; j_gene: TRBJ2-6; abundance: -; len: 17; CDR3aa: CASVRLPSGSGANVLTF; CDR3nt: TGCGCCAGTGTGCGTCTCCCCTCTGGGTCTGGGGCCAACGTCCTGACTTTC
d_gene: -; v_gene: TRBV7-8; j_gene: TRBJ1-1; abundance: -; len: 16; CDR3aa: CASSLGGGLRNTEAFF; CDR3nt: TGTGCCAGCAGCTTAGGTGGGGGTCTTCGGAACACTGAAGCTTTCTTT
d_gene: TRBD1; v_gene: TRBV7-9; j_gene: TRBJ1-6; abundance: -; len: 15; CDR3aa: CASSSTGPYNSPLHF; CDR3nt: TGTGCCAGCAGCTCGACAGGGCCATATAATTCACCCCTCCACTTT
d_gene: -; v_gene: TRBV7-9; j_gene: TRBJ1-1; abundance: -; len: 14; CDR3aa: CASSFSQGSVKAFF; CDR3nt: TGTGCCAGCAGCTTTAGTCAGGGCAGCGTAAAGGCTTTCTTT
d_gene: TRBD2; v_gene: TRBV7-9; j_gene: TRBJ2-7; abundance: -; len: 15; CDR3aa: CASSLLLAEGGEQYF; CDR3nt: TGTGCCAGCAGCTTACTCCTAGCGGAGGGAGGCGAGCAGTACTTC
d_gene: -; v_gene: TRBV25-1; j_gene: TRBJ2-2; abundance: -; len: 17; CDR3aa: CASSEYNFRGSTGELFF; CDR3nt: TGTGCCAGCAGTGAATATAACTTCAGGGGAAGCACCGGGGAGCTGTTTTTT
d_gene: TRBD1; v_gene: TRBV10-3; j_gene: TRBJ1-2; abundance: -; len: 14; CDR3aa: CAMGQGASNYGYTF; CDR3nt: TGTGCCATGGGACAGGGGGCATCTAACTATGGCTACACCTTC
d_gene: TRBD1; v_gene: TRBV5-1; j_gene: TRBJ1-1; abundance: -; len: 14; CDR3aa: CASSSTGVNTEAFF; CDR3nt: TGCGCCAGCAGCTCGACAGGGGTGAACACTGAAGCTTTCTTT
d_gene: -; v_gene: TRBV3-1/TRBV3-2; j_gene: TRBJ2-4; abundance: once; len: 15; CDR3aa: CASSQDGRAKNIQYF; CDR3nt: TGTGCCAGCAGCCAAGATGGCAGGGCCAAAAACATTCAGTACTTC
d_gene: TRBD1; v_gene: TRBV11-2; j_gene: TRBJ2-7; abundance: -; len: 13; CDR3aa: CASSLGTGYEQYF; CDR3nt: TGTGCCAGCAGCTTAGGGACAGGCTACGAGCAGTACTTC
d_gene: TRBD2; v_gene: TRBV18; j_gene: TRBJ2-7; abundance: once; len: 14; CDR3aa: CASSPGAGVYEQYF; CDR3nt: TGTGCCAGCTCACCTGGAGCGGGAGTTTACGAGCAGTACTTC
d_gene: TRBD2; v_gene: TRBV5-1; j_gene: TRBJ2-5; abundance: once; len: 15; CDR3aa: CASSALTSGVETQYF; CDR3nt: TGCGCCAGCAGCGCGTTGACTAGCGGGGTGGAGACCCAGTACTTC
d_gene: -; v_gene: TRBV7-9; j_gene: TRBJ1-5; abundance: -; len: 12; CDR3aa: CASSGGEGPQHF; CDR3nt: TGTGCCAGCTCTGGGGGAGAGGGGCCCCAGCATTTT
d_gene: -; v_gene: TRBV4-1; j_gene: TRBJ1-5; abundance: once; len: 15; CDR3aa: CASSQVGQRNQPQHF; CDR3nt: TGCGCCAGCAGCCAAGTTGGTCAGCGCAATCAGCCCCAGCATTTT
d_gene: TRBD1; v_gene: TRBV19; j_gene: TRBJ2-2; abundance: -; len: 15; CDR3aa: CASQPGQGAHGELFF; CDR3nt: TGTGCCAGTCAACCGGGACAGGGGGCTCACGGGGAGCTGTTTTTT
d_gene: -; v_gene: TRBV7-2; j_gene: TRBJ2-3; abundance: -; len: 15; CDR3aa: CASSRRGGPDDTQYF; CDR3nt: TGTGCCAGCAGCAGACGAGGGGGGCCGGATGATACGCAGTATTTT
d_gene: TRBD2; v_gene: TRBV3-1/TRBV3-2; j_gene: TRBJ2-1; abundance: once; len: 19; CDR3aa: CASSQDLVGTSGSLNEQFF; CDR3nt: TGTGCCAGCAGCCAAGATCTTGTAGGGACTAGCGGGAGTCTTAATGAGCAGTTCTTC
d_gene: -; v_gene: TRBV2; j_gene: TRBJ1-2; abundance: -; len: 11; CDR3aa: CASKANYGYTF; CDR3nt: TGTGCCAGCAAAGCTAACTATGGCTACACCTTC
d_gene: -; v_gene: TRBV10-3; j_gene: TRBJ1-3; abundance: -; len: 17; CDR3aa: CAISEKSDRTSGNTIYF; CDR3nt: TGTGCCATCAGTGAAAAGTCCGACAGGACCTCTGGAAACACCATATATTTT
d_gene: -; v_gene: TRBV19; j_gene: TRBJ2-7; abundance: once; len: 13; CDR3aa: CASSAQGHYEQYF; CDR3nt: TGTGCCAGTAGCGCTCAGGGGCACTACGAGCAGTACTTC
d_gene: TRBD1; v_gene: TRBV4-1; j_gene: TRBJ2-6; abundance: -; len: 18; CDR3aa: CASSQVVRGQSGANVLTF; CDR3nt: TGCGCCAGCAGCCAAGTGGTCAGGGGGCAATCTGGGGCCAACGTCCTGACTTTC
d_gene: TRBD1; v_gene: TRBV18; j_gene: TRBJ2-7; abundance: -; len: 13; CDR3aa: CASSPGTGYEQYF; CDR3nt: TGTGCCAGCTCACCCGGGACAGGCTACGAGCAGTACTTC
d_gene: TRBD1; v_gene: TRBV24-1; j_gene: TRBJ2-5; abundance: -; len: 15; CDR3aa: CATSDMTGVPETQYF; CDR3nt: TGTGCCACCAGTGATATGACAGGGGTTCCGGAGACCCAGTACTTC
d_gene: TRBD2; v_gene: TRBV6-5; j_gene: TRBJ2-7; abundance: -; len: 14; CDR3aa: CASRSSGSSYEQYF; CDR3nt: TGTGCCAGCAGGAGTAGCGGGAGCTCCTACGAGCAGTACTTC
d_gene: TRBD1; v_gene: TRBV7-9; j_gene: TRBJ1-4; abundance: -; len: 15; CDR3aa: CASSPGTEGFEKLFF; CDR3nt: TGTGCCAGCAGCCCAGGGACAGAAGGGTTCGAAAAACTGTTTTTT
d_gene: -; v_gene: TRBV4-2; j_gene: TRBJ1-3; abundance: once; len: 15; CDR3aa: CASSQTWDSGNTIYF; CDR3nt: TGTGCCAGCAGCCAAACATGGGACTCTGGAAACACCATATATTTT
d_gene: TRBD2; v_gene: TRBV4-1; j_gene: TRBJ2-5; abundance: -; len: 18; CDR3aa: CASSQTLAGGPGEETQYF; CDR3nt: TGCGCCAGCAGCCAAACACTAGCGGGAGGGCCTGGGGAAGAGACCCAGTACTTC
d_gene: -; v_gene: TRBV6-9; j_gene: TRBJ1-2; abundance: -; len: 13; CDR3aa: CASSPRETYGYTF; CDR3nt: TGTGCCAGCAGTCCCCGGGAGACCTATGGCTACACCTTC
d_gene: -; v_gene: TRBV4-1; j_gene: TRBJ2-5; abundance: -; len: 18; CDR3aa: CASSQGSAGYPKMETQYF; CDR3nt: TGCGCCAGCAGCCAAGGTTCCGCGGGGTATCCCAAGATGGAGACCCAGTACTTC
d_gene: TRBD1; v_gene: TRBV19; j_gene: TRBJ2-7; abundance: -; len: 16; CDR3aa: CASSSKYRDRSYEQYF; CDR3nt: TGTGCCAGTAGTTCAAAGTACCGGGACAGGTCCTACGAGCAGTACTTC
d_gene: -; v_gene: TRBV20-1; j_gene: TRBJ2-1; abundance: -; len: 10; CDR3aa: CSASLNEQFF; CDR3nt: TGCAGTGCTTCACTAAATGAGCAGTTCTTC
d_gene: TRBD1; v_gene: TRBV18; j_gene: TRBJ2-1; abundance: -; len: 15; CDR3aa: CASSPGTVVDNEQFF; CDR3nt: TGTGCCAGCTCACCAGGGACAGTAGTAGACAATGAGCAGTTCTTC
d_gene: -; v_gene: TRBV7-2; j_gene: TRBJ2-1; abundance: -; len: 15; CDR3aa: CASSLVAIPYNEQFF; CDR3nt: TGTGCCAGCAGCTTAGTTGCAATACCCTACAATGAGCAGTTCTTC
d_gene: -; v_gene: TRBV11-2; j_gene: TRBJ2-5; abundance: -; len: 15; CDR3aa: CASSLEAGPGETQYF; CDR3nt: TGTGCCAGCAGCTTAGAAGCGGGTCCTGGGGAGACCCAGTACTTC